This T cell receptor (beta chain) came from a study of blood T cell repertoires in COVID-19. Germline V gene data show CDR1 as SGHDN and CDR2 as FVKESK. With 1 base removed from V and 5 bases from J, the gap between germline ends came to 14 bases. The CDR3 is 15 residues long. This clone has just a few counts. Repertoires were generated with immunoSEQ multiplex PCR, while TCRdb's copy carries only in-frame clones and drops some. The sample lists 190,000 or so clones; more than 75% were seen once. V and J are TRBV14 and TRBJ1-2; tentatively, D is TRBD1 (5 bases). The clonotype originates from a man between 60 and 70 years old who had recovered from COVID-19. The specimen sequenced was peripheral blood. As DNA, the CDR3 is TGTGCCAGCAGCCAAGTTGACAGCGCGATGTATGGCTACACCTTC. Translation gives CASSQVDSAMYGYTF.